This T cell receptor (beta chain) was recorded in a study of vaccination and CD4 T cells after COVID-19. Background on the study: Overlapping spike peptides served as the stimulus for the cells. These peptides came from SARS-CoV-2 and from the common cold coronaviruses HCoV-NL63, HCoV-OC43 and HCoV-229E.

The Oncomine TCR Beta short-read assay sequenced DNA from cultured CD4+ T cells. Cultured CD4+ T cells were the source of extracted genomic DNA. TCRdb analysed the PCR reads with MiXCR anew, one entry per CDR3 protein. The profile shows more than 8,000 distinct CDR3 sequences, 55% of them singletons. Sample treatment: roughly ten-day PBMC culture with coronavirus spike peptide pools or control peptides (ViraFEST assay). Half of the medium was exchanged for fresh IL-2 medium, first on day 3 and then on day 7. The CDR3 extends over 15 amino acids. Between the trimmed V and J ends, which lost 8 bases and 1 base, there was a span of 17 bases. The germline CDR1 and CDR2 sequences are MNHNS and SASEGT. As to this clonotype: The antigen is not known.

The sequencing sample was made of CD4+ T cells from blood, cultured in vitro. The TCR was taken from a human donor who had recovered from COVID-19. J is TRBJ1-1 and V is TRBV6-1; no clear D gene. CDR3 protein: CASAVVREGNTEAFF. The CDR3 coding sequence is TGTGCCAGCGCCGTAGTAAGGGAGGGGAACACTGAAGCTTTCTTT.